This passage covers 27 T cell receptor beta chains from one sample sequenced in a study of blood T cell repertoires in COVID-19. Libraries were prepared by immunoSEQ multiplex PCR; TCRdb keeps only in-frame clonotypes and omits some of them. Seen here are 300,000 to 400,000 clones, roughly 85% observed once, and the top ten hold 1.5% to 2%. The sample taken for sequencing was PBMCs or T cells enriched from blood (not recorded which). The receptor set was obtained from a woman in her thirties who had been exposed to COVID-19.

As regards this clone: The sample holds other DNA sequences that translate to the same CDR3. The chain carries TRBV7-9 and TRBJ2-7; D gene ambiguous. Trimming removed 2 bases at V and 0 bases at J, with 5 bases between. This CDR3 has 13 amino acids. Germline CDR1 SEHNR, CDR2 FQNEAQ (reference sequence). DNA of the CDR3: TGTGCCAGCAGCTTACCTGTCTCCTACGAGCAGTACTTC. This codes for CASSLPVSYEQYF.

This chain connects TRBV28 to TRBJ1-2; no clear D. From germline, CDR1 is MDHEN and CDR2 SYDVKM. V lost 4 bases to trimming and J lost 2 bases, with 17 bases between them. CDR3 length equals 16 residues. The CDR3: CASSSPPGETNYGYTF. As DNA, the CDR3 is TGTGCCAGCAGTTCACCCCCCGGGGAGACGAACTATGGCTACACCTTC.

The chain recombines TRBV5-1 with TRBJ2-1; D possibly corresponds to TRBD1 (6 bases). This CDR3 spans 15 amino acids. CDR1 and CDR2 from the germline V gene are SGHRS and YFSETQ. V dropped 0 bases and J dropped 6 bases, with 13 bases sitting between them. The CDR3 DNA is TGCGCCAGCAGCTTGGAGGACAGCAGAGTCAATGAGCAGTTCTTC. Translating gives CASSLEDSRVNEQFF. The full variable domain, with the rest looked up from reference TRBV5-1 and TRBJ2-1, is KAGVTQTPRYLIKTRGQQVTLSCSPISGHRSVSWYQQTPGQGLQFLFEYFSETQRNKGNFPGRFSGRQFSNSRSEMNVSTLELGDSALYLCASSLEDSRVNEQFFGPGTRLTVL.

The rearrangement joins TRBV6-5 to TRBJ2-5, with D uncertain. The ends were cut back, 1 base at V and 3 bases at J, with 3 bases in the middle. The CDR3 covers 12 residues. CDR1 is MNHEY and CDR2 is SVGAGI in the germline V gene. DNA for the CDR3: TGTGCCAGCAGTTACTTCGAAGAGACCCAGTACTTC. Its protein is CASSYFEETQYF.

This clone was found a few times. The chain couples TRBV7-9 to TRBJ1-1, with D perhaps TRBD1 (6 bases). There are 15 residues in the CDR3. The V gene's germline CDR1 is SEHNR and CDR2 FQNEAQ (reference sequence). The V gene lost 5 bases and the J gene lost 2 bases, with 15 bases spanning the gap. For the CDR3, the DNA is TGTGCCAGCAGCACCGGACAGACTGGAAACACTGAAGCTTTCTTT. This gives the protein CASSTGQTGNTEAFF.

The chain is built from TRBV7-6 and TRBJ1-4; 7 bases match TRBD1. Germline lookup yields CDR1 SGHVS and CDR2 FNYEAQ. There are 16 residues in the CDR3. V gave up 5 bases and J gave up 2 bases; unmatched junction bases: 8. CDR3 protein: CASSLYLDRTNEKLFF. The DNA for the CDR3 is TGTGCCAGCAGCCTGTACTTGGACAGGACTAATGAAAAACTGTTTTTT. Supplemented by reference TRBV7-6 and TRBJ1-4, the full variable domain reads GAGVSQSPRYKVTKRGQDVALRCDPISGHVSLYWYRQALGQGPEFLTYFNYEAQQDKSGLPNDRFSAERPEGSISTLTIQRTEQRDSAMYRCASSLYLDRTNEKLFFGSGTQLSVL.

The V and J genes are TRBV14 and TRBJ2-1, with 7 bases matching TRBD2. The CDR3 consists of 15 residues. J lost 13 bases, V lost 0 bases, and 12 bases had no gene match. Per the germline V gene, CDR1 is SGHDN and CDR2 is FVKESK. DNA of the CDR3: TGTGCCAGCAGCCAAGATAACCTTCTTCGACTAGCCCAGTTCTTC. It encodes CASSQDNLLRLAQFF.

Concerning this clone itself: This specimen includes other DNA sequences encoding the same CDR3. The chain is built from TRBV19 and TRBJ1-2, with 7 bases fitting TRBD1. The V gene's germline CDR1 is LNHDA and CDR2 SQIVND (reference sequence). The CDR3 is 15 residues long. The V gene end was trimmed by 3 bases and the J gene end by 4 bases; junction bases not matched to a gene: 8. The CDR3 DNA follows: TGTGCCAGTAGTATCTTTCGGGACAGATCCTATGGCTACACCTTC. Encoded protein: CASSIFRDRSYGYTF.

The rearrangement uses TRBV10-3 and TRBJ2-3, with D possibly matching TRBD2 (5 bases). The V gene's germline CDR1 is ENHRY and CDR2 SYGVKD. This CDR3 spans 18 amino acids. V was trimmed by 0 bases and J by 4 bases, leaving 20 bases between them. The CDR3 DNA reads TGTGCCATCAGTGAGTCGAAAAGAGGGCCCACCCCTCCAGATACGCAGTATTTT. It is translated as CAISESKRGPTPPDTQYF.

The CDR3 nucleotides are TGCGCCAGCAGGATTCCGATAGCGGGAGATCAGGTCACAGATACGCAGTATTTT. Protein product: CASRIPIAGDQVTDTQYF. The chain links TRBV5-1 to TRBJ2-3; 9 bases agree with TRBD2. Germline V lookup: CDR1 SGHRS, CDR2 YFSETQ. The CDR3 contains 18 residues. V was pared by 5 bases and J by 2 bases, with 15 bases of the junction left unmatched.

The V gene is TRBV28, the J gene TRBJ1-1; 8 bases are a match to TRBD1. Trimming cost V 5 bases and J 10 bases; bases outside gene matches: 6. This CDR3 is 12 amino acids long. Germline V CDR1 and CDR2: MDHEN, SYDVKM. CDR3 amino acids: CASSGDRGAAFF. The CDR3 DNA sequence: TGTGCCAGCAGTGGAGACAGGGGTGCAGCTTTCTTT.

This rearrangement joins TRBV6-1 to TRBJ1-2; TRBD1 agrees at 7 bases. CDR3 length: 15 amino acids. V lost 3 bases to trimming and J lost 4 bases; unmatched junction nucleotides: 8. The germline CDR1 and CDR2 sequences are MNHNS and SASEGT. CDR3 amino acids: CASSDYPTGIYGYTF. In DNA form, the CDR3 reads TGTGCCAGCAGTGATTACCCGACAGGGATCTATGGCTACACCTTC.

The V gene is TRBV3-1 (or the pseudogene TRBV3-2), the J gene TRBJ1-6, with no clear D. Germline lookup yields CDR1 LGHDT and CDR2 YNNKEL (reference sequence). V lost 8 bases to trimming and J lost 10 bases, with 24 bases between them. CDR3 length: 16 amino acids. CDR3 in amino acids: CASFPKAGSWRSPLHF. Here the CDR3 DNA reads TGTGCCAGCTTCCCTAAGGCGGGGAGTTGGCGGTCACCCCTCCACTTT.

The V gene is TRBV3-1 (or the pseudogene TRBV3-2), the J gene TRBJ1-1; 7 bases align to TRBD1. The CDR3 is made up of 12 amino acids. The V gene's germline CDR1 is LGHDT and CDR2 YNNKEL (reference sequence). V trimming: 4 bases; J trimming: 8 bases; junction bases outside the gene matches: 4. CDR3 protein: CASSLQGREAFF. The CDR3 bases are TGTGCCAGCAGCCTACAGGGGCGCGAAGCTTTCTTT.

J is TRBJ1-1 and V is TRBV5-6, with a tentative D call TRBD1 (5 bases). The CDR3 length is 14 residues. V shed 2 bases and J shed 0 bases, with 8 bases lying between them. Germline V gene lookup returns CDR1 SGHDT and CDR2 YYEEEE. The CDR3 sequence is CASSLTGLNTEAFF. The CDR3 DNA sequence: TGTGCCAGCAGCTTAACAGGTTTGAACACTGAAGCTTTCTTT.

This sequence joins TRBV6-5 and TRBJ1-5, with 9 nucleotides matching TRBD1. Trimming took 7 bases from V and 6 from J; bases not matched to a gene: 10. The CDR3 contains 15 residues. Germline V gives CDR1 MNHEY, CDR2 SVGAGI. The CDR3 is CASTRTGDRSQPQHF. CDR3 coding DNA: TGTGCCAGCACCCGGACAGGGGACCGTTCTCAGCCCCAGCATTTT.

The chain recombines TRBV11-2 with TRBJ2-7; 13 nucleotides match TRBD2. CDR3 length: 16 amino acids. Germline values: CDR1 SGHAT, CDR2 FQNNGV. The V segment lost 8 bases and the J segment 4 bases; nucleotides outside the gene matches: 11. The CDR3 sequence is CASGPKLAGGPYEQYF. Here the CDR3 DNA reads TGTGCCAGCGGGCCCAAACTAGCGGGAGGGCCGTACGAGCAGTACTTC.

This chain uses TRBV2 with TRBJ2-3; TRBD2 aligns across 7 bases. The germline CDR1 and CDR2 sequences are SNHLY and FYNNEI. There are 14 residues in the CDR3. V lost 4 bases, J lost 4 bases, and 5 bases stayed unmatched. The CDR3 region has the DNA TGTGCCAGCAGTGGCGGGAGCAGCTCAGATACGCAGTATTTT. Translated: CASSGGSSSDTQYF.

This clone was seen once. The V gene is TRBV4-3, the J gene TRBJ1-3; D gene ambiguous. The CDR3 has 16 amino acids. Germline V gene data show CDR1 as LGHNA and CDR2 as YSLEER. The V end lost 4 bases, the J end lost 4 bases, and 17 bases lay between the germline ends. The CDR3 coding sequence is TGCGCCAGCAGCCCCTCGGGAGGTATGGGCGGAAACACCATATATTTT. This encodes CASSPSGGMGGNTIYF.

V gene TRBV28 combines with J gene TRBJ2-7; 8 bases line up with TRBD2. Trimming at V came to 6 bases and at J to 6 bases, leaving 16 bases not matched to a gene. The CDR3 is made up of 16 amino acids. Germline V gives CDR1 MDHEN, CDR2 SYDVKM. The CDR3 spells CASSLWTRAGAGEQYF. For the CDR3, the DNA is TGTGCCAGCAGCCTTTGGACGAGAGCGGGAGCGGGCGAGCAGTACTTC.

The CDR3 protein is CASSLDPPGELFF. The CDR3 nucleotides are TGCGCCAGCAGCTTGGATCCTCCCGGGGAGCTGTTTTTT. V is TRBV5-1 and J is TRBJ2-2; no definite D call. V lost 0 bases to trimming and J lost 6 bases, with 6 bases between them. This CDR3 region has 13 residues. The germline CDR1 and CDR2 sequences are SGHRS and YFSETQ.

This clone was seen more than once but under ten times. This sequence joins TRBV4-1 and TRBJ2-6; a weak D match, TRBD1 (6 bases). The CDR3 covers 19 residues. Germline loops: CDR1 MGHRA, CDR2 YSYEKL. Between the trimmed V and J ends, which lost 0 bases and 1 base, there was a span of 16 bases. Written as DNA, the CDR3 is TGCGCCAGCAGCCAAGATGGGGGCAGGGACCTTTCTGGGGCCAACGTCCTGACTTTC. This translates into CASSQDGGRDLSGANVLTF.

V is TRBV5-6 and J is TRBJ2-3; TRBD2 matches at 13 bases. The germline gives CDR1 SGHDT, CDR2 YYEEEE. After removal of 2 bases from V and 5 bases from J, the junction contained 8 bases not matched to a gene. The CDR3 loop spans 17 amino acids. The CDR3 is CASSFFGLAGVGDTQYF. The DNA of the CDR3 is TGTGCCAGCAGCTTTTTCGGACTAGCGGGGGTGGGAGATACGCAGTATTTT.

The rearrangement uses TRBV7-2 and TRBJ2-5, with 12 bases that match TRBD1. CDR3 length equals 16 residues. Germline loops: CDR1 SGHTA, CDR2 FQGNSA. The V and J ends lost 3 bases and 2 bases, in that order; junction bases with no gene match: 4. In DNA form, the CDR3 reads TGTGCCAGCAGCTTTCAGGGACAGGGGGCTCAAGAGACCCAGTACTTC. Amino acids: CASSFQGQGAQETQYF. The full variable domain, completed using reference TRBV7-2 and TRBJ2-5, is GAGVSQSPSNKVTEKGKDVELRCDPISGHTALYWYRQSLGQGLEFLIYFQGNSAPDKSGLPSDRFSAERTGGSVSTLTIQRTQQEDSAVYLCASSFQGQGAQETQYFGPGTRLLVL.

This clone has more than one count but fewer than ten. This chain joins TRBV4-2 and TRBJ1-4; 7 nucleotides line up with TRBD1. With 0 bases clipped from V and 7 bases from J, the junction kept 5 bases outside the gene matches. The CDR3 loop spans 15 amino acids. The germline gives CDR1 LGHNA, CDR2 YNFKEQ. CDR3 loop: CASSQDWDSGEKLFF. CDR3 DNA sequence: TGTGCCAGCAGCCAAGATTGGGACAGTGGTGAAAAACTGTTTTTT.

With regard to this clone: Sequence at one end of the junction differs from germline and may be a read error. This chain links TRBV3-1 (or the pseudogene TRBV3-2) with TRBJ1-3; the D is unclear. This CDR3 is 11 amino acids long. Germline loops: CDR1 LGHDT, CDR2 YNNKEL (reference sequence). The CDR3 DNA follows: TGTGCCAGCAGCCCCGGGGAGGATGAGGATTTT. Encoded protein: CASSPGEDEDF.

J is TRBJ1-5 and V is TRBV2; TRBD1 matches at 7 bases. The length of the CDR3 is 16 residues. Unmatched junction bases numbered 8, after V lost 4 bases and J lost 2 bases. The germline V gene encodes CDR1 SNHLY and CDR2 FYNNEI. This CDR3 reads CASSVSGQVGNQPQHF. The CDR3 coding sequence is TGTGCCAGCAGTGTAAGCGGACAGGTGGGCAATCAGCCCCAGCATTTT.